The clone carrying this TCR beta chain showed up just a few times. What it recognizes is unknown. Unmatched junction bases numbered 11, after V lost 4 bases and J lost 10 bases. The CDR3 has 14 residues. Looked up from germline, CDR1 is SGHRS and CDR2 is YFSETQ. The sample originates from a study of early T cells in non-severe SARS-CoV-2 infection. Whole-study context: Unpaired chains resulted from sequencing bulk RNA of unsorted whole blood. Study-level findings and limits: Database matching using VDJdb favored anti-spike CD8 responses, with private and CD4 specificities left missing.

Separate cDNA molecules each had unique molecular identifiers attached to them. From the 5' RACE reads, TCRdb called clonotypes with MiXCR, one entry per CDR3 protein. This sample has some 67,000 distinct CDR3 sequences; approximately 14% occur once, and the top ten carry over 13%. The clonotype originates from an adult who was a healthcare worker with PCR-confirmed SARS-CoV-2 infection or an uninfected control (not recorded which). Sequencing was performed on whole blood. The gene calls are TRBV5-1 and TRBJ1-1, with 9 bases that match TRBD1. The CDR3 nucleotides read TGCGCCAGCAGCGTTGACAGGGGGGCTTCGGGAGCTTTCTTT. Amino acids: CASSVDRGASGAFF.